The clone carrying this T cell receptor beta chain was observed many times. TCRdb ran MiXCR on the RACE reads and lists one entry per CDR3 protein. The sample yields around 300,000 distinct CDR3 sequences, approximately 6.9% seen once. This CDR3 comprises 15 residues. V dropped 3 bases and J dropped 7 bases, with 13 bases sitting between them. Germline V gene lookup returns CDR1 MNHNY and CDR2 SVGAGI (reference sequence). The entry originates in a study of human T cells and chemical hapten exposure. Across the study: Mainly, slight library volume differences in the pool made TCR yields vary.

The time point is: patch test 1, 2 weeks after DPC sensitization. Treatment denoted: therapeutic diphenylcyclopropenone sensitization with weekly scalp DPC. Blood collection took place prior to placing each patch test. The chain couples TRBV6-6 to TRBJ1-6; unclear D gene. This sample comprised whole blood, obtained in connection with sensitization to the hapten diphenylcyclopropenone (DPC). This TCR came from a woman aged 18-29 years with alopecia areata. Some clones in this sample may be carry-over from other donors' samples. The CDR3 region has the DNA TGTGCCAGCAGTTATCGTGGGCAGCCAAATTCACCCCTCCACTTT. Translating gives CASSYRGQPNSPLHF.